This paragraph reports one T cell receptor (beta chain). Every PCR was spiked with synthetic TCR analog templates. This table comes from immunoSEQ multiplex PCR, and its TCRdb copy is limited to in-frame clones, with some not included. The sample lists over 45,000 clones; 86% were seen once. This CDR3 has 14 residues. The V end lost 1 base, the J end lost 4 bases, and 10 bases lay between the germline ends. CDR1 is SGHRS, CDR2 YFSETQ, per germline. These data are taken from a study of PD-L1 blockade in urothelial cancer. The wider study: Male sex and bladder-origin urothelial cancer characterized about 90% of the roughly 30 patients. Investigators checked blood 3 weeks (second dose) and 6 weeks after treatment start.

Time point of the sample: pretreatment peripheral blood. Enrolled patients showed locally advanced or metastatic urothelial carcinoma. The receptor comes from a man aged 60-69 years with urothelial cancer. The V call is TRBV5-1, the J call TRBJ2-3; possibly TRBD2 for D (5 bases). The sample was PBMCs, taken around atezolizumab (anti-PD-L1) treatment. The CDR3 nucleotides are TGCGCCAGCAGCTTGACTAGGGCATCAGATACGCAGTATTTT. It yields the protein CASSLTRASDTQYF.